Shown below are 32 T cell receptor beta chains from a single sample sequenced in a study of cytomegalovirus exposure and HLA in healthy donors. PCR involved 60 Vbeta and 13 Jbeta primers. Only in-frame clones appear in the TCRdb table, and some are missing; sequencing was by immunoSEQ multiplex PCR. This table has about 130,000 clones, about three quarters appearing once. Material for sequencing was PBMCs. Receptor source: a man aged 25-40 years in good health and CMV-seronegative.

The rearrangement uses TRBV10-2 and TRBJ2-2; D is possibly TRBD2 (5 bases). This CDR3 region has 16 residues. Germline V gives CDR1 WSHSY, CDR2 SAAADI. With 3 bases removed from V and 6 bases from J, the gap between germline ends came to 17 bases. The CDR3, as DNA: TGCGCCAGCAGTGAATTTCTCGAGGGTAGGGCCGGGGAGCTGTTTTTT. Translating gives CASSEFLEGRAGELFF.

This chain links TRBV5-1 with TRBJ2-2; perhaps TRBD1 as D (7 bases). CDR3 length: 15 residues. V dropped 2 bases and J dropped 4 bases, with 12 bases sitting between them. Per germline, CDR1 SGHRS and CDR2 YFSETQ. CDR3 amino acids: CASSFGGGGTGELFF. The CDR3 coding sequence is TGCGCCAGCAGCTTTGGAGGGGGCGGCACCGGGGAGCTGTTTTTT.

V gene TRBV4-1 combines with J gene TRBJ2-3; possible D gene TRBD2, 6 bases. Looked up from germline, CDR1 is MGHRA and CDR2 is YSYEKL. V lost 3 bases, J lost 2 bases, and 18 bases lay in between. The CDR3 has 17 residues. CDR3 sequence: CASSHSLAGGVTDTQYF. CDR3 sequence (DNA): TGCGCCAGCAGCCACTCGCTAGCAGGCGGGGTCACAGATACGCAGTATTTT.

The rearrangement links TRBV5-1 to TRBJ2-1; no clear D gene. V lost 2 bases and J 8 bases, leaving 8 bases between the germline ends. CDR3 length: 12 amino acids. The germline V gene encodes CDR1 SGHRS and CDR2 YFSETQ. As DNA, the CDR3 is TGCGCCAGCAGCTTCTCGGGTCATGAGCAGTTCTTC. Amino acid sequence: CASSFSGHEQFF.

The V and J genes are TRBV6-5 and TRBJ1-5; D is unclear. This CDR3 has 13 amino acids. Germline CDR1 MNHEY, CDR2 SVGAGI. Trimming cost V 6 bases and J 4 bases, with 10 bases left between them. The CDR3 loop is CASRSAGNQPQHF. The CDR3 bases are TGTGCCAGCAGGTCAGCGGGAAATCAGCCCCAGCATTTT.

V gene TRBV5-1 combines with J gene TRBJ2-3; 10 bases align to TRBD2. CDR1 and CDR2 from the germline V gene are SGHRS and YFSETQ. The CDR3 length is 16 residues. The ends lost 3 bases at V and 0 bases at J; junction bases unmatched: 4. The CDR3 here is CASSYGLAVSTDTQYF. The CDR3 DNA reads as TGCGCCAGCAGCTACGGACTAGCGGTTAGCACAGATACGCAGTATTTT.

The V and J genes are TRBV4-1 and TRBJ2-5; 8 nucleotides match TRBD2. CDR3 length equals 17 residues. Looked up from germline, CDR1 is MGHRA and CDR2 is YSYEKL. V lost 1 base and J lost 0; bases outside the gene matches: 7. As DNA, the CDR3 is TGCGCCAGCAGCCAAGGGCGGGGGGTCCCTAACCAAGAGACCCAGTACTTC. It is translated as CASSQGRGVPNQETQYF.

This sequence joins TRBV5-1 and TRBJ1-1; perhaps TRBD1 as D (5 bases). V was shortened by 2 bases and J by 3 bases, with 17 bases between the two germline ends. This CDR3 comprises 16 residues. Germline values: CDR1 SGHRS, CDR2 YFSETQ. CDR3 amino acids: CASSLRSQGRDTEAFF. Here the CDR3 DNA reads TGCGCCAGCAGCTTAAGATCTCAGGGAAGGGACACTGAAGCTTTCTTT.

The chain joins TRBV6-6 to TRBJ1-1, with D perhaps TRBD1 (6 bases). Trimming removed 2 bases at V and 3 bases at J, with 13 bases between. This CDR3 spans 15 amino acids. Germline values: CDR1 MNHNY, CDR2 SVGAGI (reference sequence). The CDR3 region has the DNA TGTGCCAGCAGTTACAGGGGGGGTCGGGACACTGAAGCTTTCTTT. Translating gives CASSYRGGRDTEAFF.

This clone was picked up a small number of times. The chain carries TRBV18 and TRBJ1-5; TRBD1 is a possible D gene (5 bases). V shed 6 bases and J shed 3 bases, with 18 bases lying between them. The CDR3 consists of 16 residues. Germline assignment: CDR1 KGHSH and CDR2 LQKENI. CDR3 protein: CASSLNGQGSNQPQHF. The DNA for the CDR3 is TGTGCCAGCTCCCTCAACGGGCAGGGCTCCAATCAGCCCCAGCATTTT. Using reference TRBV18 and TRBJ1-5 for the parts outside the CDR3, the full variable domain is NAGVMQNPRHLVRRRGQEARLRCSPMKGHSHVYWYRQLPEEGLKFMVYLQKENIIDESGMPKERFSAEFPKEGPSILRIQQVVRGDSAAYFCASSLNGQGSNQPQHFGDGTRLSIL.

This clone was detected once. The J gene is TRBJ1-4, the V gene TRBV6-5, with no clear D. V was shortened by 6 bases and J by 3 bases, with 5 bases between the two germline ends. The germline V gene encodes CDR1 MNHEY and CDR2 SVGAGI. The CDR3 totals 12 residues. CDR3: CASSRSNEKLFF. The CDR3 coding sequence is TGTGCCAGCAGCAGATCTAATGAAAAACTGTTTTTT.

This sequence joins TRBV6-1 and TRBJ1-4; D remains unclear. V was cut by 6 bases and J by 8 bases, with 7 bases left in between. The CDR3 length is 11 residues. Germline values: CDR1 MNHNS, CDR2 SASEGT. The CDR3 loop is CASRAFEKLFF. The CDR3 DNA follows: TGTGCCAGCAGAGCCTTCGAAAAACTGTTTTTT.

As for this clone: One end of the junction is discordant with germline, which a read error may explain. V is TRBV11-2 and J is TRBJ2-3; D may be TRBD2 (5 bases). Per germline, CDR1 SGHAT and CDR2 FQNNGV. The CDR3 loop spans 16 amino acids. In nucleotides, the CDR3 is TGTGCCAGCAGCCAAGGGTCGGGATACACTACAGATACGCGGTATTTT. Amino acid sequence: CASSQGSGYTTDTRYF.

The rearrangement links TRBV23-1 to TRBJ1-1, with a possible D match to TRBD1 (6 bases). TRBV23-1 is an ORF, with its function uncertain. The CDR3 spans 15 residues. V lost 2 bases and J lost 1, with 11 bases in between. DNA of the CDR3: TGCGCCAGCAGTCAACCCAGGGGCAAGAACACTGAAGCTTTCTTT. Translated: CASSQPRGKNTEAFF.

This rearrangement joins TRBV4-2 to TRBJ2-7, with a possible D match to TRBD2 (7 bases). Trimming removed 1 base at V and 3 bases at J, with 10 bases between. The germline CDR1 and CDR2 sequences are LGHNA and YNFKEQ. The CDR3 has 14 residues. This CDR3 reads CASSQAGEGYEQYF. CDR3 coding DNA: TGTGCCAGCAGCCAAGCAGGGGAGGGCTACGAGCAGTACTTC.

This sequence joins TRBV5-1 and TRBJ2-5, with 10 bases identical to TRBD1. CDR1 is SGHRS, CDR2 YFSETQ, per germline. This CDR3 is 15 amino acids long. The trim removed 4 bases at V and 4 bases at J, leaving 7 bases unmatched. This CDR3 is CASSGDRGLSETQYF. For the CDR3, the DNA is TGCGCCAGCAGCGGGGACAGGGGATTGTCAGAGACCCAGTACTTC.

This chain connects TRBV5-6 to TRBJ2-3, with 7 nucleotides matching TRBD1. Germline V gene lookup returns CDR1 SGHDT and CDR2 YYEEEE. This CDR3 spans 15 amino acids. Trimming took 4 bases from V and 2 from J; bases not matched to a gene: 7. As DNA, the CDR3 is TGTGCCAGCAGCGAGCCGGGACAGTTCACAGATACGCAGTATTTT. Its translation: CASSEPGQFTDTQYF.

The genes are TRBV7-2 and TRBJ2-3; TRBD1 matches at 7 bases. CDR1 is SGHTA and CDR2 is FQGNSA in the germline V gene. The trim removed 5 bases at V and 1 base at J, leaving 6 bases unmatched. The length of the CDR3 is 15 residues. CDR3 loop: CASSPRQGGTDTQYF. CDR3 coding DNA: TGTGCCAGCAGCCCTCGACAGGGTGGCACAGATACGCAGTATTTT.

Comments on this clone: One end of the junction fails to match germline, which may point to a read error. The gene calls are TRBV7-9 and TRBJ1-2; 8 bases fit TRBD1. CDR3 length equals 15 residues. In germline, CDR1 is SEHNR, CDR2 FQNEAQ (reference sequence). CDR3 residues: CSSSFPTGVYDGYTF. The CDR3 DNA follows: TGTTCCAGCAGCTTCCCGACAGGGGTATACGATGGCTACACCTTC.

This sequence joins TRBV10-3 and TRBJ1-1; D gene unclear. The CDR3 is made up of 11 amino acids. The germline V and J ends were trimmed by 10 bases and 3 bases, with 9 bases remaining between them. Per germline, CDR1 ENHRY and CDR2 SYGVKD. The CDR3 nucleotides are TGTGCCACCTCCCCCGACACTGAAGCTTTCTTT. It codes for CATSPDTEAFF.

This clone is a singleton in its sample. The V and J genes are TRBV4-3 and TRBJ2-1; 7 bases are a match to TRBD2. V was pared by 1 base and J by 9 bases, with 6 bases of the junction left unmatched. This CDR3 has 14 residues. Germline loops: CDR1 LGHNA, CDR2 YSLEER. The CDR3 coding sequence is TGCGCCAGCAGCCAAGGCGCGGGGGTTGGTGAGCAGTTCTTC. It specifies CASSQGAGVGEQFF.

This chain connects TRBV19 to TRBJ2-7, with D perhaps matching TRBD2 (7 bases). The CDR3 length is 15 residues. V gave up 1 base and J gave up 2 bases, with 12 bases separating them. Germline values: CDR1 LNHDA, CDR2 SQIVND (reference sequence). Written as DNA, the CDR3 is TGTGCCAGTAGTATAGGGGGGGGACACCCCTACGAGCAGTACTTC. The encoded protein is CASSIGGGHPYEQYF. Full variable domain (missing parts from reference TRBV19 and TRBJ2-7): DGGITQSPKYLFRKEGQNVTLSCEQNLNHDAMYWYRQDPGQGLRLIYYSQIVNDFQKGDIAEGYSVSREKKESFPLTVTSAQKNPTAFYLCASSIGGGHPYEQYFGPGTRLTVT.

The genes are TRBV29-1 and TRBJ1-2; TRBD1 matches at 7 bases. V gave up 7 bases and J gave up 8 bases; unmatched junction bases: 7. The CDR3 is 11 residues long. Germline CDR1 and CDR2: SQVTM and ANQGSEA. The CDR3 coding sequence is TGCAGCGCCGGGACAGAAGGAGGCTACACCTTC. This codes for CSAGTEGGYTF.

On this clone itself: An end of the junction differs from the germline gene, which may be a read error. The J gene is TRBJ1-4, the V gene TRBV7-9, with a possible D match to TRBD1 (6 bases). The CDR3 is made up of 12 amino acids. The germline gives CDR1 SEHNR, CDR2 FQNEAQ (reference sequence). CDR3 amino acids: CSSSINYRELFF. The CDR3 bases are TGTTCCAGCAGCATCAACTACAGGGAACTGTTTTTT.

This sequence joins TRBV4-1 and TRBJ2-7, with TRBD1 identical over 7 bases. V shed 4 bases and J 3 bases; nucleotides not matched to a gene: 9. From germline, CDR1 is MGHRA and CDR2 YSYEKL. CDR3 length: 15 residues. The CDR3 DNA is TGCGCCAGCAGCCCACTGGAGCAGGGGGTCTACGAGCAGTACTTC. Protein product: CASSPLEQGVYEQYF.

The chain has TRBV5-1 and TRBJ2-1; D might be TRBD2 (7 bases). CDR1 SGHRS and CDR2 YFSETQ come from the germline V gene. The CDR3 consists of 17 residues. The ends were cut back, 1 base at V and 4 bases at J, with 18 bases in the middle. The CDR3 loop is CASSLTSEGVRYNEQFF. The CDR3 DNA follows: TGCGCCAGCAGCTTGACTAGCGAGGGGGTAAGATACAATGAGCAGTTCTTC.

The chain is built from TRBV6-5 and TRBJ1-2; D may be TRBD1 (5 bases). The CDR3 contains 14 residues. Deletions cut 4 bases from V and 8 bases from J, with 17 bases between. Looked up from germline, CDR1 is MNHEY and CDR2 is SVGAGI. DNA of the CDR3: TGTGCCAGCAGTTTCCAAAGGGGTGCCCTGGGCTACACCTTC. This codes for CASSFQRGALGYTF.

V and J are TRBV5-3 and TRBJ1-1; 8 bases align to TRBD1. TRBV5-3 is reported as an ORF; its role is uncertain. The CDR3 extends over 16 amino acids. V was pared by 2 bases and J by 1 base, with 7 bases of the junction left unmatched. The CDR3 nucleotides are TGTGCCAGAAGCTTCTATACCGGGACAGGGAACACTGAAGCTTTCTTT. Translation: CARSFYTGTGNTEAFF.

The V gene is TRBV6-4, the J gene TRBJ2-2; weak D call: TRBD1 (6 bases). The V gene's germline CDR1 is MRHNA and CDR2 SNTAGT. V was shortened by 0 bases and J by 3 bases, with 11 bases between the two germline ends. This CDR3 has 16 amino acids. The CDR3 loop is CASSDSAKGDTGELFF. CDR3 DNA sequence: TGTGCCAGCAGTGACTCAGCAAAGGGGGACACCGGGGAGCTGTTTTTT.

The chain is built from TRBV2 and TRBJ1-2, with TRBD1 matching over 7 bases. The J segment lost 4 bases and the V segment lost 2 bases, leaving 4 bases of the junction unmatched. CDR1 and CDR2 from the germline V gene are SNHLY and FYNNEI. This CDR3 is built from 14 residues. This CDR3 reads CASSEKGTVYGYTF. CDR3 sequence (DNA): TGTGCCAGCAGTGAAAAGGGGACAGTCTATGGCTACACCTTC.

This clone has a single count. This chain links TRBV5-6 with TRBJ1-1; D is uncertain. This CDR3 is 15 amino acids long. V was shortened by 4 bases and J by 3 bases, with 16 bases between the two germline ends. The germline gives CDR1 SGHDT, CDR2 YYEEEE. The CDR3 is CASSLPGSKDTEAFF. The CDR3 DNA reads as TGTGCCAGCAGCCTCCCAGGCTCAAAGGACACTGAAGCTTTCTTT.

Only a few counts were recorded for this clone. The V gene is TRBV28, the J gene TRBJ2-1; 7 nucleotides align to TRBD2. The V segment lost 3 bases and the J segment 7 bases; nucleotides outside the gene matches: 3. This CDR3 comprises 13 residues. CDR1 is MDHEN and CDR2 is SYDVKM in the germline V gene. CDR3 DNA: TGTGCCAGCAGTTTCACAGCGGGGAATGAGCAGTTCTTC. Translated, it gives CASSFTAGNEQFF.